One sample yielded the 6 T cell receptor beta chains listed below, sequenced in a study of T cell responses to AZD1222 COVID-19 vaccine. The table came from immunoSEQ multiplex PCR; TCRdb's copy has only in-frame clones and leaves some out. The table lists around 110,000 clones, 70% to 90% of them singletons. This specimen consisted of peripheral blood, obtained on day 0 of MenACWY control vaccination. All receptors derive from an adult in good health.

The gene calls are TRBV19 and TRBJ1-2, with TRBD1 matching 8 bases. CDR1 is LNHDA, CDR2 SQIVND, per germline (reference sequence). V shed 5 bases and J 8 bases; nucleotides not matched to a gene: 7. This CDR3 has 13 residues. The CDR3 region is CASSADRVGGYTF. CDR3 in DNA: TGTGCCAGTAGTGCGGACAGGGTCGGAGGCTACACCTTC.

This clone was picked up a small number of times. Written as DNA, the CDR3 is TGTGCCAGCAGCCGCTTCCCTAGAAACACCATATATTTT. Residues: CASSRFPRNTIYF. The chain is built from TRBV6-2 or TRBV6-3 and TRBJ1-3; unclear D gene. Trimming shortened V by 6 bases and J by 5 bases, and 11 bases separated the two germline ends. CDR1 is MNHEY, CDR2 SVGEGT, per germline. This CDR3 has 13 amino acids.

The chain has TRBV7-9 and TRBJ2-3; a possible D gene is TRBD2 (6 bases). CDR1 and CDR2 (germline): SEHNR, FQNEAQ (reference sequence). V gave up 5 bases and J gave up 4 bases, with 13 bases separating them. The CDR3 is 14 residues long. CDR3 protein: CASSQEAGSDTQYF. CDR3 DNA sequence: TGTGCCAGCAGCCAAGAGGCGGGGTCAGATACGCAGTATTTT.

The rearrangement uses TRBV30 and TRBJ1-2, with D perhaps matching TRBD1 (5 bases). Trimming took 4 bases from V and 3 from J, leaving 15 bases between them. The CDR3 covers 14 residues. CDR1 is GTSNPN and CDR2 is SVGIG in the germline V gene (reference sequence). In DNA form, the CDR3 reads TGTGCCTGGAATCGGGGTCTAGGGGACTATGGCTACACCTTC. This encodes CAWNRGLGDYGYTF. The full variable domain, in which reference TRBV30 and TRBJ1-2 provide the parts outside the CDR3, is SQTIHQWPATLVQPVGSPLSLECTVEGTSNPNLYWYRQAAGRGLQLLFYSVGIGQISSEVPQNLSASRPQDRQFILSSKKLLLSDSGFYLCAWNRGLGDYGYTFGSGTRLTVV.

This CDR3 reads CASSQISLETQYF. As DNA, the CDR3 is TGTGCCAGCAGCCAGATATCTTTGGAGACCCAGTACTTC. The J gene is TRBJ2-5, the V gene TRBV7-2; D not certain. V lost 5 bases and J 5 bases, leaving 12 bases between the germline ends. Germline CDR1 reads SGHTA; CDR2 reads FQGNSA. CDR3 length equals 13 residues.

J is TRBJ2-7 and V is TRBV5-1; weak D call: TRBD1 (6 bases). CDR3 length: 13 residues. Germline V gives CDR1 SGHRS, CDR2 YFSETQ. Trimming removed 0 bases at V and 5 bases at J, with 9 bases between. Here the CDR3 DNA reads TGCGCCAGCAGCTTGGACAGGGTCCACGAGCAGTACTTC. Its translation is CASSLDRVHEQYF. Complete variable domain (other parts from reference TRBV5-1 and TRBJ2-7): KAGVTQTPRYLIKTRGQQVTLSCSPISGHRSVSWYQQTPGQGLQFLFEYFSETQRNKGNFPGRFSGRQFSNSRSEMNVSTLELGDSALYLCASSLDRVHEQYFGPGTRLTVT.